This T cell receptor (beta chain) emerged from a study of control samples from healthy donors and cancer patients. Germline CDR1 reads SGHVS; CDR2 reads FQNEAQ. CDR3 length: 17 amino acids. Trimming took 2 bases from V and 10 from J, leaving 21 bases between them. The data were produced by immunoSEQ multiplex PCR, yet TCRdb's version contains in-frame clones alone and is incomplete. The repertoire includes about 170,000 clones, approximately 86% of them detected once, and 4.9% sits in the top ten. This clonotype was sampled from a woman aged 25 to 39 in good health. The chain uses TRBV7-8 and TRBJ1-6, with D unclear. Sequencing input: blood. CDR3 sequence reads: CASSLTEHGLSESPLHF. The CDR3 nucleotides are TGTGCCAGCAGCTTAACCGAGCACGGACTGTCGGAATCACCCCTCCACTTT.